The source of this T cell receptor (beta chain) is a study of radiation and T cells in renal cell carcinoma. From germline, CDR1 is KGHSH and CDR2 LQKENI. The CDR3 is 17 amino acids. Trimming cost V 8 bases and J 2 bases, with 24 bases left between them. Documented time point: blood 2 weeks post-SBRT. The treatment here: 15 Gy SBRT to primary tumor, nephrectomy 4 weeks later. The assay was immunoSEQ multiplex PCR, and TCRdb's table has in-frame clones only and misses some. The data show about 150,000 clones, 87% seen once. This TCR was sampled from a woman in her forties or fifties with renal cell carcinoma. The rearrangement links TRBV18 to TRBJ1-2; tentative D call: TRBD1 (5 bases). Sequencing used blood, obtained from a patient whose treatment included radiotherapy and nephrectomy. For the CDR3, the DNA is TGTGCCAGCACCCTCCGGGCCAGGGTGCCCTCCAACTATGGCTACACCTTC. Amino acid sequence: CASTLRARVPSNYGYTF. The full variable domain, with the rest looked up from reference TRBV18 and TRBJ1-2, is NAGVMQNPRHLVRRRGQEARLRCSPMKGHSHVYWYRQLPEEGLKFMVYLQKENIIDESGMPKERFSAEFPKEGPSILRIQQVVRGDSAAYFCASTLRARVPSNYGYTFGSGTRLTVV.